The 13 T cell receptor beta chains below come from one sample, sequenced in a study of T cell repertoires in cytomegalovirus infection. TCRdb used MiXCR to reprocess the reads, holding one entry per CDR3 protein. This table has 150,000 to 200,000 distinct CDR3 sequences, under 20% appearing once. Sequenced: CD8+ T cells from PBMCs. The receptors originated from a human donor in good health (CMV status not recorded). Some clones in this sample may be carry-over from other donors' samples.

This clonotype has a handful of counts. This rearrangement joins TRBV28 to TRBJ2-7, with D tentatively TRBD1 (6 bases). This CDR3 contains 14 residues. V lost 3 bases, J lost 2 bases, and 11 bases lay in between. Germline CDR1 and CDR2: MDHEN and SYDVKM. The DNA for the CDR3 is TGTGCCAGCAGTTTCAGGGGCCCTCCCTACGAGCAGTACTTC. Translation gives CASSFRGPPYEQYF. Looking up the rest from reference TRBV28 and TRBJ2-7 gives the full variable domain: DVKVTQSSRYLVKRTGEKVFLECVQDMDHENMFWYRQDPGLGLRLIYFSYDVKMKEKGDIPEGYSVSREKKERFSLILESASTNQTSMYLCASSFRGPPYEQYFGPGTRLTVT.

There are a few counts of this clonotype. The V gene is TRBV12-3 or TRBV12-4, the J gene TRBJ1-4; D gene unclear. The ends were cut back, 6 bases at V and 5 bases at J, with 16 bases in the middle. The CDR3 loop spans 15 amino acids. The CDR3 nucleotides read TGTGCCAGCAGCCCTACCCAGAGCCTCAATGAAAAACTGTTTTTT. Residues: CASSPTQSLNEKLFF.

The chain couples TRBV7-8 to TRBJ2-1; 10 nucleotides agree with TRBD2. The CDR3 sequence is 15 residues long. Germline V gene lookup returns CDR1 SGHVS and CDR2 FQNEAQ. J was trimmed by 7 bases and V by 5 bases; bases with no gene match: 8. In DNA form, the CDR3 reads TGTGCCAGCAGCATTAGCGGGAGGACCAAGAATGAGCAGTTCTTC. Translating it yields CASSISGRTKNEQFF.

This chain connects TRBV7-2 to TRBJ2-3; the match to TRBD2 covers 9 bases. J was trimmed by 7 bases and V by 1 base; bases with no gene match: 9. The CDR3 is made up of 16 amino acids. In germline, CDR1 is SGHTA, CDR2 FQGNSA. The CDR3: CASSLEGGGALNTQYF. As DNA, the CDR3 is TGTGCCAGCAGCTTAGAGGGCGGGGGGGCCTTAAATACGCAGTATTTT.

The J gene is TRBJ2-2, the V gene TRBV20-1; TRBD2 might be the D (5 bases). Trimming shortened V by 1 base and J by 1 base, and 7 bases separated the two germline ends. The CDR3 is made up of 14 amino acids. Germline assignment: CDR1 DFQATT and CDR2 SNEGSKA (reference sequence). The CDR3 protein is CSARGEGNTGELFF. Written as DNA, the CDR3 is TGCAGTGCTAGAGGCGAGGGGAACACCGGGGAGCTGTTTTTT.

This clonotype was detected only a few times. The gene calls are TRBV7-2 and TRBJ2-7, with a possible D match to TRBD1 (5 bases). From germline, CDR1 is SGHTA and CDR2 FQGNSA. The V and J ends lost 4 bases and 4 bases respectively, with 11 bases between them. This CDR3 is 13 amino acids long. DNA for the CDR3: TGTGCCAGCAGCTCCTTCCAGGGATACGAGCAGTACTTC. Protein sequence: CASSSFQGYEQYF.

The rearrangement joins TRBV7-2 to TRBJ2-7; 7 bases match TRBD2. Trimming took 3 bases from V and 3 from J; bases not matched to a gene: 5. CDR1 is SGHTA, CDR2 FQGNSA, per germline. There are 14 residues in the CDR3. DNA for the CDR3: TGTGCCAGCAGCTTTACCGGCGGGGGCTACGAGCAGTACTTC. This sequence encodes CASSFTGGGYEQYF.

This clonotype was counted between two and nine times. V is TRBV28 and J is TRBJ2-7; no clear D. Germline V gene sequence: CDR1 MDHEN, CDR2 SYDVKM. Trimming took 6 bases from V and 4 from J, leaving 13 bases between them. The CDR3 has 13 amino acids. In nucleotides, the CDR3 is TGTGCCAGCAGGTACACAGAAGGGTACGAGCAGTACTTC. The encoded protein is CASRYTEGYEQYF.

This clonotype was counted a single time. The chain uses TRBV5-1 and TRBJ2-7; 7 bases map to TRBD1. CDR1 and CDR2 from the germline V gene are SGHRS and YFSETQ. The CDR3 is made up of 15 amino acids. Trimming cost V 0 bases and J 2 bases; bases outside gene matches: 5. This chain's CDR3 is CASSLEPDRTYEQYF. Here the CDR3 DNA reads TGCGCCAGCAGCTTGGAACCGGACAGGACCTACGAGCAGTACTTC.

At least ten counts were recorded for this clonotype. The rearrangement joins TRBV15 to TRBJ2-1; 11 bases line up with TRBD1. The V segment lost 3 bases and the J segment 5 bases; nucleotides outside the gene matches: 3. The CDR3 has 15 amino acids. CDR1 and CDR2 (germline): LNHNV, YYDKDF (reference sequence). The CDR3 DNA follows: TGTGCCACCAGCAGGGACAGGGGGCCCCACAATGAGCAGTTCTTC. Translated: CATSRDRGPHNEQFF.

The chain is built from TRBV6-1 and TRBJ2-3, with D perhaps TRBD1 or TRBD2 (6 bases each). V lost 8 bases to trimming and J lost 0 bases, with 15 bases between them. The CDR3 has 15 residues. Germline lookup yields CDR1 MNHNS and CDR2 SASEGT. As DNA, the CDR3 is TGTGCCAGCGAAGGGGGGCCATCTAGCACAGATACGCAGTATTTT. Protein sequence: CASEGGPSSTDTQYF.

The chain joins TRBV7-2 to TRBJ1-2; the match to TRBD1 covers 7 bases. The CDR3 is 18 amino acids. Losses at the gene ends were 4 bases for V and 0 bases for J; bases not matched to a gene: 14. Looked up from germline, CDR1 is SGHTA and CDR2 is FQGNSA. CDR3 in DNA: TGTGCCAGCAGCTCCACTTGGGGACAGTCGGCTGCTAACTATGGCTACACCTTC. It codes for CASSSTWGQSAANYGYTF.

This clonotype was seen a few times. The rearrangement joins TRBV6-2 or TRBV6-3 to TRBJ2-1; D call uncertain. CDR3 length: 13 residues. Trimming cost V 4 bases and J 0 bases, with 4 bases left between them. Germline values: CDR1 MNHEY, CDR2 SVGEGT. The CDR3 protein is CASSWDSYNEQFF. CDR3 nucleotide sequence: TGTGCCAGCAGTTGGGACTCCTACAATGAGCAGTTCTTC.